This entry lists 31 T cell receptor beta chains sequenced from one sample in a study of chemoradiotherapy in HPV16-positive cancers. TCRdb's table, derived via immunoSEQ multiplex PCR, lists solely in-frame clones and lacks some. This table holds about 66,000 clones, 85% to 90% found once. The sample here was blood, taken from a patient who underwent chemoradiotherapy. The receptors derive from a human donor with HPV-associated anogenital cancer.

V is TRBV20-1 and J is TRBJ2-3, with D perhaps matching TRBD2 (7 bases). This CDR3 region has 11 residues. Per germline, CDR1 DFQATT and CDR2 SNEGSKA (reference sequence). This chain's CDR3 is CNWGGPDTQYF. The CDR3 nucleotides read TGCAATTGGGGGGGCCCAGATACGCAGTATTTT.

The V and J genes are TRBV7-9 and TRBJ1-5, with 8 bases aligning to TRBD1. The junction had 8 bases not matched to a gene; V was cut back by 5 bases and J by 2 bases. There are 16 residues in the CDR3. Per the germline V gene, CDR1 is SEHNR and CDR2 is FQNEAQ (reference sequence). The CDR3 DNA reads TGTGCCAGCAGCGATGACAGGGGCGGTGGCAATCAGCCCCAGCATTTT. It specifies CASSDDRGGGNQPQHF.

The chain uses TRBV5-8 and TRBJ1-5; maybe TRBD1 (5 bases). There are 14 residues in the CDR3. Trimming took off 6 bases at V and 4 bases at J, with 14 bases between the two ends. Germline V gene lookup returns CDR1 SGHTS and CDR2 YDEGEE. The CDR3 is CASTFGAGNQPQHF. In nucleotides, the CDR3 is TGTGCCAGCACCTTTGGGGCAGGGAATCAGCCCCAGCATTTT.

The chain joins TRBV11-3 to TRBJ2-5; 7 positions agree with TRBD2. The CDR3 has 15 amino acids. V gave up 3 bases and J gave up 3 bases; unmatched junction bases: 7. CDR1 is SGHNT and CDR2 is YENEEA in the germline V gene. CDR3 DNA sequence: TGTGCCAGCAGCTTGGGCCGACTAGCCGAAGAGACCCAGTACTTC. Protein: CASSLGRLAEETQYF.

CDR3 in amino acids: CASSYGRGNYGYTF. The CDR3 nucleotides read TGTGCCAGCAGTTATGGTCGGGGTAACTATGGCTACACCTTC. This chain joins TRBV6-5 and TRBJ1-2, with D unresolved. Germline V gene lookup returns CDR1 MNHEY and CDR2 SVGAGI. There are 14 residues in the CDR3. Trimming removed 3 bases from V and 1 base from J, with 9 bases in between.

The chain carries TRBV19 and TRBJ1-1; D unresolved. The ends were cut back, 5 bases at V and 3 bases at J, with 4 bases in the middle. This CDR3 has 11 residues. Germline CDR1 is LNHDA and CDR2 is SQIVND (reference sequence). The CDR3 loop reads CASSGYTEAFF. The CDR3 DNA sequence: TGTGCCAGTAGTGGCTACACTGAAGCTTTCTTT. Complete variable domain (other parts from reference TRBV19 and TRBJ1-1): DGGITQSPKYLFRKEGQNVTLSCEQNLNHDAMYWYRQDPGQGLRLIYYSQIVNDFQKGDIAEGYSVSREKKESFPLTVTSAQKNPTAFYLCASSGYTEAFFGQGTRLTVV.

The CDR3 nucleotides read TGTGCCAGCAGTTACGGGGGGGCACGCACAGATACGCAGTATTTT. Protein: CASSYGGARTDTQYF. The V call is TRBV6-5, the J call TRBJ2-3, with D maybe TRBD2 (7 bases). The germline V gene encodes CDR1 MNHEY and CDR2 SVGAGI. The V end lost 2 bases, the J end lost 1 base, and 10 bases lay between the germline ends. The CDR3 is made up of 15 amino acids.

The CDR3 region is CASSKRPGQRQETQYF. The CDR3 region has the DNA TGTGCCAGCAGCAAACGTCCGGGACAGCGGCAAGAGACCCAGTACTTC. The genes are TRBV11-2 and TRBJ2-5; 7 nucleotides line up with TRBD1. Germline V gives CDR1 SGHAT, CDR2 FQNNGV. The CDR3 extends over 16 amino acids. V gave up 5 bases and J gave up 2 bases; unmatched junction bases: 11.

This clone appeared a single time. V usage is TRBV5-1 and J usage is TRBJ2-1; 12 positions agree with TRBD1. The CDR3 is made up of 15 amino acids. V lost 4 bases, J lost 7 bases, and 6 bases stayed unmatched. In germline, CDR1 is SGHRS, CDR2 YFSETQ. CDR3 sequence: CASSPGGQGANEQFF. CDR3 in DNA: TGCGCCAGCAGCCCGGGGGGACAGGGGGCTAATGAGCAGTTCTTC.

The rearrangement joins TRBV6-5 to TRBJ2-7, with 9 bases fitting TRBD1. The CDR3 runs to 14 residues. Germline V gene lookup returns CDR1 MNHEY and CDR2 SVGAGI. V gave up 6 bases and J gave up 2 bases; unmatched junction bases: 5. The CDR3 region has the DNA TGTGCCAGCAGATCCGGGACAGGGACCTACGAGCAGTACTTC. Protein sequence: CASRSGTGTYEQYF.

The chain employs TRBV13 and TRBJ2-7; 12 positions agree with TRBD1. V gave up 2 bases and J gave up 8 bases; unmatched junction bases: 10. This CDR3 is built from 16 residues. Germline loops: CDR1 PRHDT, CDR2 FYEKMQ (reference sequence). The CDR3 sequence: CASSLMYIGTGGQQYF. The CDR3 coding sequence is TGTGCCAGCAGCTTAATGTATATTGGGACAGGGGGCCAGCAGTACTTC.

In nucleotides, the CDR3 is TGTGCCAGCAGCTTACTCCGGAGACAGTCCTACAATGAGCAGTTCTTC. Its protein product is CASSLLRRQSYNEQFF. V usage is TRBV5-4 and J usage is TRBJ2-1; possibly TRBD1 for D (5 bases). V was clipped by 2 bases and J by 1 base, with 13 bases between them. The germline V gene encodes CDR1 SGHNT and CDR2 YYREEE (reference sequence). The CDR3 spans 16 residues.

In this sample, this clone turned up a few times. V gene TRBV15 combines with J gene TRBJ1-6; D remains ambiguous. The CDR3 sequence is 13 residues long. Trimming took 3 bases from V and 10 from J, leaving 10 bases between them. Per germline, CDR1 LNHNV and CDR2 YYDKDF (reference sequence). The CDR3 DNA is TGTGCCACCAGCAGCGGGTTAGGGTCACCCCTCCACTTT. It is translated as CATSSGLGSPLHF.

The rearrangement joins TRBV5-6 to TRBJ2-3; 8 bases are shared with TRBD1. The CDR3 has 14 amino acids. Germline V gene lookup returns CDR1 SGHDT and CDR2 YYEEEE. Unmatched junction bases numbered 2, after V lost 0 bases and J lost 5 bases. In DNA, the CDR3 is TGTGCCAGCAGCTTGGCCGACAGGGGAGATACGCAGTATTTT. Translating it yields CASSLADRGDTQYF.

V and J are TRBV11-2 and TRBJ1-4; D not resolved. The germline V gene has CDR1 SGHAT and CDR2 FQNNGV. The CDR3 covers 16 residues. With 5 bases removed from V and 0 bases from J, the gap between germline ends came to 13 bases. In DNA, the CDR3 is TGTGCCAGCAGCCTCCGACTGAGGTCAACTAATGAAAAACTGTTTTTT. This gives the protein CASSLRLRSTNEKLFF.

The chain recombines TRBV18 with TRBJ1-1; D call uncertain. Germline assignment: CDR1 KGHSH and CDR2 LQKENI. The CDR3 runs 13 residues. The ends were cut back, 5 bases at V and 4 bases at J, with 11 bases in the middle. CDR3 DNA sequence: TGTGCCAGCTCAACAACAAGGGCCACTGAAGCTTTCTTT. Encoded protein: CASSTTRATEAFF.

On this clone itself: The junction departs from germline at one end; a sequencing error may be responsible. The CDR3 DNA reads as TGTGCCGGCAGGGTTTCGGGCACAGATACGCAGTATTTT. It translates to CAGRVSGTDTQYF. This sequence joins TRBV7-2 and TRBJ2-3, with D possibly being TRBD1 (5 bases). There are 13 residues in the CDR3. CDR1 and CDR2 from the germline V gene are SGHTA and FQGNSA.

This chain uses TRBV7-2 with TRBJ2-3, with D possibly being TRBD2 (6 bases). Trimming stripped 3 bases from V and 6 bases from J, with 7 bases between. Germline V gene lookup returns CDR1 SGHTA and CDR2 FQGNSA. This CDR3 has 12 amino acids. CDR3 in DNA: TGTGCCAGCAGCTTCGCGGGGGATACGCAGTATTTT. It encodes CASSFAGDTQYF.

J is TRBJ1-2 and V is TRBV18; 7 nucleotides align to TRBD1. The CDR3 runs to 14 residues. J gave up 1 base and V 4 bases, and 3 bases lay outside the gene matches. CDR1 and CDR2 from the germline V gene are KGHSH and LQKENI. CDR3 bases: TGTGCCAGCTCACAACAGGGGCATAACTATGGCTACACCTTC. This translates into CASSQQGHNYGYTF.

This clone was recorded only once. The rearrangement uses TRBV5-1 and TRBJ2-7; 8 bases fit TRBD2. Germline lookup yields CDR1 SGHRS and CDR2 YFSETQ. The V segment lost 0 bases and the J segment 3 bases; nucleotides outside the gene matches: 2. This CDR3 is built from 14 residues. CDR3 in amino acids: CASSLGLASYEQYF. The CDR3 nucleotides are TGCGCCAGCAGCTTGGGACTAGCGAGCTACGAGCAGTACTTC.

The genes are TRBV5-1 and TRBJ1-6, with 10 positions matching TRBD1. With V trimmed by 4 bases and J by 7 bases, 5 bases remained unmatched. This CDR3 is 15 amino acids long. Germline CDR1 reads SGHRS; CDR2 reads YFSETQ. DNA of the CDR3: TGCGCCAGCAGCCAGGGGACAGGGGAAAATTCACCCCTCCACTTT. Residues: CASSQGTGENSPLHF.

This rearrangement joins TRBV19 to TRBJ1-1, with TRBD1 matching over 8 bases. Per germline, CDR1 LNHDA and CDR2 SQIVND (reference sequence). The CDR3 is 14 amino acids. With V trimmed by 5 bases and J by 1 base, 3 bases remained unmatched. The CDR3 here is CASSPGTGNTEAFF. CDR3 nucleotides: TGTGCCAGTAGTCCCGGGACAGGGAACACTGAAGCTTTCTTT. The whole variable domain, remainder taken from reference TRBV19 and TRBJ1-1, is DGGITQSPKYLFRKEGQNVTLSCEQNLNHDAMYWYRQDPGQGLRLIYYSQIVNDFQKGDIAEGYSVSREKKESFPLTVTSAQKNPTAFYLCASSPGTGNTEAFFGQGTRLTVV.

This clone has just a few counts. The J gene is TRBJ2-6, the V gene TRBV6-1; D is ambiguous. Germline lookup yields CDR1 MNHNS and CDR2 SASEGT. Trimming took 1 base from V and 0 from J, leaving 4 bases between them. The CDR3 is made up of 15 amino acids. CDR3 amino acids: CASSEGVSGANVLTF. CDR3 nucleotides: TGTGCCAGCAGTGAAGGGGTCTCTGGGGCCAACGTCCTGACTTTC.

This clone was recorded once. The rearrangement links TRBV6-5 to TRBJ1-1; D is possibly TRBD1 (6 bases). V shed 7 bases and J shed 4 bases, with 13 bases lying between them. The germline V gene encodes CDR1 MNHEY and CDR2 SVGAGI. The CDR3 is 13 amino acids. CDR3 protein: CASIRTDTTEAFF. The CDR3 bases are TGTGCCAGCATCCGGACAGATACCACTGAAGCTTTCTTT.

The chain uses TRBV7-9 and TRBJ2-7; the D gene is possibly TRBD2 (6 bases). The CDR3 consists of 15 residues. With 5 bases removed from V and 6 bases from J, the gap between germline ends came to 20 bases. Germline assignment: CDR1 SEHNR and CDR2 FQNEAQ (reference sequence). The CDR3: CASSQGPGRTLEQYF. DNA of the CDR3: TGTGCCAGCAGCCAAGGCCCGGGGAGGACCCTCGAGCAGTACTTC.

The chain has TRBV5-1 and TRBJ1-4; tentative D call: TRBD1 (5 bases). Germline V CDR1 and CDR2: SGHRS, YFSETQ. V lost 4 bases to trimming and J lost 6 bases, with 16 bases between them. CDR3 length: 15 amino acids. The CDR3 loop is CASSPKVGGDEKLFF. The CDR3 DNA reads TGCGCCAGCAGCCCCAAGGTGGGGGGAGATGAAAAACTGTTTTTT.

Written as DNA, the CDR3 is TGTGCCAGCAGCTCTTTAGGGGGGGGACAGCACTATGGCTACACCTTC. Its translation: CASSSLGGGQHYGYTF. The V gene is TRBV7-2, the J gene TRBJ1-2; 7 bases are shared with TRBD1. There are 16 residues in the CDR3. V was clipped by 4 bases and J by 3 bases; unmatched bases: 11. Germline V gives CDR1 SGHTA, CDR2 FQGNSA. Looking up the rest from reference TRBV7-2 and TRBJ1-2 gives the full variable domain: GAGVSQSPSNKVTEKGKDVELRCDPISGHTALYWYRQSLGQGLEFLIYFQGNSAPDKSGLPSDRFSAERTGGSVSTLTIQRTQQEDSAVYLCASSSLGGGQHYGYTFGSGTRLTVV.

This clone was found once. The chain couples TRBV6-1 to TRBJ1-2; tentatively, D is TRBD1 (5 bases). Trimming took off 8 bases at V and 1 base at J, with 11 bases between the two ends. There are 13 residues in the CDR3. Germline CDR1 MNHNS, CDR2 SASEGT. The CDR3 region is CASRGDFNYGYTF. The CDR3 DNA reads TGTGCCAGCCGGGGGGACTTTAACTATGGCTACACCTTC.

J is TRBJ1-2 and V is TRBV5-1; D might be TRBD1 (5 bases). V lost 7 bases, J lost 8 bases, and 18 bases lay in between. Germline CDR1 is SGHRS and CDR2 is YFSETQ. The length of the CDR3 is 13 residues. The CDR3 loop reads CASRGDLARGYTF. The CDR3 DNA reads TGCGCCAGCCGTGGGGACCTTGCTAGAGGCTACACCTTC.

The rearrangement uses TRBV7-3 and TRBJ1-2; tentatively, D is TRBD1 (6 bases). Between the trimmed V and J ends, which lost 5 bases and 5 bases, there was a span of 12 bases. The length of the CDR3 is 13 residues. Germline V gene data show CDR1 as SGHTA and CDR2 as FQGTGA. Here the CDR3 DNA reads TGTGCCAGCAGCCCCGGACAGAAGTATGGCTACACCTTC. Amino acids: CASSPGQKYGYTF.

Written as DNA, the CDR3 is TGCGCCAGCAGCCAAGACCCCATCAGCTCCTACGAGCAGTACTTC. This gives the protein CASSQDPISSYEQYF. This chain joins TRBV4-1 and TRBJ2-7; unclear D gene. CDR1 is MGHRA and CDR2 is YSYEKL in the germline V gene. Trimming shortened V by 0 bases and J by 0 bases, and 9 bases separated the two germline ends. The CDR3 is 15 residues long.